Listed here is a single T cell receptor beta chain. Its antigen is undetermined. This sequence may be a read error, since a much larger clone differs from it by one base. Trimming left V 1 base short and J 5 bases short, with 18 bases between. Germline V CDR1 and CDR2: SEHNR, FQNEAQ (reference sequence). The CDR3 length is 16 residues. These data are taken from a study of human T cells and chemical hapten exposure. Notes on the study in general: Large CDR3 similarity clusters arose significantly more often from expanded TCRs than from controls.

The sample's time point: patch test 1, 2 weeks after DPC sensitization. Stated treatment: therapeutic diphenylcyclopropenone sensitization with weekly scalp DPC. Unfractionated whole blood was the source of the extracted total RNA. Via MiXCR, TCRdb re-called the RACE reads, giving one row per CDR3 protein. Here the sample spans more than 65,000 distinct CDR3 sequences, roughly 7.1% being singletons. The clonotype comes from a woman aged 30 to 39 with alopecia areata. Some clones in this sample may be carry-over from other donors' samples. Sequenced material: whole blood, taken in connection with sensitization to the hapten diphenylcyclopropenone (DPC). The V and J genes are TRBV7-9 and TRBJ2-7; perhaps TRBD1 as D (6 bases). The DNA for the CDR3 is TGTGCCAGCAGCTTAGAGGCTGGCAGGGGCGGTCACGAGCAGTACTTC. Residues: CASSLEAGRGGHEQYF. Using reference TRBV7-9 and TRBJ2-7 for the parts outside the CDR3, the full variable domain is DTGVSQNPRHKITKRGQNVTFRCDPISEHNRLYWYRQTLGQGPEFLTYFQNEAQLEKSRLLSDRFSAERPKGSFSTLEIQRTEQGDSAMYLCASSLEAGRGGHEQYFGPGTRLTVT.